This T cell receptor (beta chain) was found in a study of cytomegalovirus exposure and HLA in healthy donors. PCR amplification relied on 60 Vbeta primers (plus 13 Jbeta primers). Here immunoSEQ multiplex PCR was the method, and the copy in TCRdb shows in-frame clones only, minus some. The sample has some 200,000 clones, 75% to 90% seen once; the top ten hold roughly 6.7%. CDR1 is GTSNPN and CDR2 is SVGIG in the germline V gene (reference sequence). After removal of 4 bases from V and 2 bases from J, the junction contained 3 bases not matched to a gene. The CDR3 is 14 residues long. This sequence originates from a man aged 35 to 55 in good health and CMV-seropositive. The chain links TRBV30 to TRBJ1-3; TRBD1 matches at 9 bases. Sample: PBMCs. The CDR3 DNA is TGTGCCTGGACAAGGACAGGGGCTGGAAACACCATATATTTT. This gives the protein CAWTRTGAGNTIYF.